The 4 T cell receptor beta chains in this list originate from one sample, sequenced in a study of blood T cell repertoires in COVID-19. The data were produced by immunoSEQ multiplex PCR, yet TCRdb's version contains in-frame clones alone and is incomplete. This table has about 140,000 clones, around 81% appearing once. Sample: peripheral blood. Source of these receptors: a human donor in a cohort sampled during active COVID-19.

A few counts support this clone. The rearrangement links TRBV6-1 to TRBJ2-1; D unresolved. Germline loops: CDR1 MNHNS, CDR2 SASEGT. Trimming shortened V by 3 bases and J by 9 bases, and 15 bases separated the two germline ends. CDR3 length equals 14 residues. CDR3 in amino acids: CASSDALEVREQFF. CDR3 bases: TGTGCCAGCAGTGACGCGTTAGAGGTGCGTGAGCAGTTCTTC.

V usage is TRBV6-5 and J usage is TRBJ1-4; D gene uncertain. With 8 bases removed from V and 8 bases from J, the gap between germline ends came to 18 bases. The CDR3 has 14 residues. From germline, CDR1 is MNHEY and CDR2 SVGAGI. The DNA of the CDR3 is TGTGCCAGCGTCCGAGGAGTGAGCGGGGAAAAACTGTTTTTT. As protein: CASVRGVSGEKLFF.

The V and J genes are TRBV29-1 and TRBJ1-1, with TRBD1 identical over 7 bases. J was trimmed by 1 base and V by 5 bases; bases with no gene match: 4. Germline loops: CDR1 SQVTM, CDR2 ANQGSEA. The CDR3 consists of 13 residues. The DNA for the CDR3 is TGCAGCGTTCACAGGGGAGGGAACACTGAAGCTTTCTTT. This translates into CSVHRGGNTEAFF.

J is TRBJ1-5 and V is TRBV10-2, with 10 bases matching TRBD1. Germline loops: CDR1 WSHSY, CDR2 SAAADI. V lost 4 bases, J lost 5 bases, and 2 bases stayed unmatched. The CDR3 spans 14 residues. The CDR3 region is CASSVDRGYQPQHF. CDR3 DNA: TGCGCCAGCAGTGTGGACAGGGGGTATCAGCCCCAGCATTTT.